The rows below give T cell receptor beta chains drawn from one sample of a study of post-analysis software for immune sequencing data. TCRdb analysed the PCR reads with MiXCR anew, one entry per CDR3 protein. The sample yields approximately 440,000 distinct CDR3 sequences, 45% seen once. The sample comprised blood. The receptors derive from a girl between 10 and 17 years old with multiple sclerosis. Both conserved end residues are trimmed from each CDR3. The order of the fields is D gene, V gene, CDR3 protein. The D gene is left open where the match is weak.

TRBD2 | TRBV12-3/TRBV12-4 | ASSTSGRANEQY
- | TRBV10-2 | ASSGDSYEQY
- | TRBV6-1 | ASSDPRVDGTDTQY
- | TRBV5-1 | ASSPDVGGTGYEQF
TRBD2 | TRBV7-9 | ASSQEAGGETQY
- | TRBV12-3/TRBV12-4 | ASSLGGFDTQY
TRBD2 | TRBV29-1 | SVASGSRSEQF
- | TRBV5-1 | ASSSRGEGNYEQY
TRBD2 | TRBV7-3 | ASSSLVAGTNEQF
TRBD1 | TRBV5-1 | ASTPRTGEDEQF
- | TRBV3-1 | ASSQDVGSNEQF
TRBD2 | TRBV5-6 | ASSLLAGDYNEQF
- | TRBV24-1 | ATSVQGTSRETQY
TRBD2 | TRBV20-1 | SASVLAGDTYEQY
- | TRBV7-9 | ASSFRMGGGRETQY
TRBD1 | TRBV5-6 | ASRQGRGPYEQY
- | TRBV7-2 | ASGRENTEAF
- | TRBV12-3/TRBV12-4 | ASSLTRGFYGYT
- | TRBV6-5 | ASSYSGVWDTEAF
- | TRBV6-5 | ASSPQGQIGAYEQY
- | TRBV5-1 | ASSLAPPYDSHLYEQY
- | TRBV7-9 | ASSPPIGTEAF